This entry is about one TCR beta chain. Its antigen is not identified. PCR replicates performed on unsorted PBMC used 300 to 350 ng DNA, 25,000 to 35,000 T cell genomes. Sequencing on ten immunoSEQ deep assay plates was performed for unsorted PBMC DNA. The protocol was immunoSEQ multiplex PCR, while the TCRdb copy is restricted to in-frame clones and leaves out a portion. The sample gives more than 450,000 clones, approximately 79% of which show up once; 10% to 15% is in the top ten. The sample originates from a study of shared clonotypes between healthy human individuals. Study at large: The people who gave samples were a couple of women and three men aged 18 to 49.

Per germline, CDR1 SGHTA and CDR2 FQGTGA. V shed 4 bases and J shed 1 base, with 7 bases lying between them. The CDR3 has 13 amino acids. The study, taken as a whole, reports: Sequencing depth was expected to influence donor clonotype sharing.

The chain employs TRBV7-3 and TRBJ1-1; D perhaps matches TRBD1 (5 bases). This sequence was found in a woman in her thirties or forties in good health. Some clones in this sample may be carry-over from other donors' samples. The specimen sequenced was PBMCs. CDR3 in DNA: TGTGCCAGCAGCTGGACACCGAACACTGAAGCTTTCTTT. It is translated as CASSWTPNTEAFF.